This note documents a single TCR beta chain sequence. What it binds is not known. This record comes from a study of cytomegalovirus exposure and HLA in healthy donors. Findings and caveats of the study: The authors enumerated 150 to 200 TCR beta chains as linked to cytomegalovirus. The authors confirmed in vitro that a few CMV-associated chains were specific for CMV antigens.

Using immunoSEQ multiplex PCR, the repertoire was profiled, and TCRdb retains in-frame clones only, with some absent. This sample has 250,000 to 300,000 clones, with 70% to 90% found just once. V shed 9 bases and J 1 base; nucleotides not matched to a gene: 2. This CDR3 is built from 14 residues. CDR1 and CDR2 from the germline V gene are SGHNT and YYREEE (reference sequence). The study drew the donors from its roughly 120-subject validation cohort, separate from the roughly 670-subject first cohort. The chain combines TRBV5-4 with TRBJ1-6; 9 bases are a match to TRBD1. This clonotype was sampled from a woman aged 18-29 years in good health and CMV-seronegative. Sequences were obtained from PBMCs. CDR3 protein: CATTGGSYNSPLHF. The CDR3 nucleotides are TGTGCCACGACAGGGGGATCCTATAATTCACCCCTCCACTTT.